This entry lists 9 T cell receptor beta chains sequenced from one sample in a study of cytomegalovirus exposure and HLA in healthy donors. PCR employed 60 Vbeta and 13 Jbeta primers. Assay: immunoSEQ multiplex PCR; the TCRdb copy retains only in-frame clones and omits some. Of about 230,000 clones listed, around 78% are singletons. Sequencing used PBMCs. The receptor set was obtained from a boy aged 10-17 years in good health and CMV-seronegative.

This clone was recorded a few times. This CDR3 is CASSLNPDQPQHF. The CDR3 region has the DNA TGTGCCAGCAGCTTAAATCCAGATCAGCCCCAGCATTTT. The V call is TRBV7-3, the J call TRBJ1-5; no reliable D call. The CDR3 spans 13 residues. V was trimmed by 1 base and J by 5 bases, leaving 6 bases between them. Germline loops: CDR1 SGHTA, CDR2 FQGTGA. The variable domain in full, with the rest retrieved from reference TRBV7-3 and TRBJ1-5, is GAGVSQTPSNKVTEKGKYVELRCDPISGHTALYWYRQSLGQGPEFLIYFQGTGAADDSGLPNDRFFAVRPEGSVSTLKIQRTERGDSAVYLCASSLNPDQPQHFGDGTRLSIL.

Here the CDR3 reads CASQPEAAYNEQFF. The CDR3 DNA is TGTGCCAGCCAGCCGGAGGCAGCCTACAATGAGCAGTTCTTC. The genes are TRBV6-5 and TRBJ2-1, with D perhaps TRBD2 (5 bases). V was trimmed by 8 bases and J by 2 bases, leaving 13 bases between them. CDR1 and CDR2 from the germline V gene are MNHEY and SVGAGI. The CDR3 consists of 14 residues.

The rearrangement links TRBV9 to TRBJ2-3; 8 bases are shared with TRBD2. Per the germline V gene, CDR1 is SGDLS and CDR2 is YYNGEE. The CDR3 length is 15 residues. J gave up 4 bases and V 3 bases, and 7 bases lay outside the gene matches. The CDR3 loop reads CASSAPGGAPDTQYF. The CDR3 DNA sequence: TGTGCCAGCAGCGCCCCGGGGGGGGCACCAGATACGCAGTATTTT.

J is TRBJ2-1 and V is TRBV7-9; 9 bases align to TRBD2. The CDR3 length is 17 residues. CDR1 SEHNR and CDR2 FQNEAQ come from the germline V gene (reference sequence). J lost 8 bases, V lost 5 bases, and 16 bases had no gene match. CDR3 bases: TGTGCCAGCAGCCTTAAGCCTAGCGGGGTCCCCGACGATGAGCAGTTCTTC. This translates into CASSLKPSGVPDDEQFF.

The J gene is TRBJ2-1, the V gene TRBV10-3; D might be TRBD2 (6 bases). V was cut by 10 bases and J by 0 bases, with 10 bases left in between. The CDR3 runs to 13 residues. Germline V lookup: CDR1 ENHRY, CDR2 SYGVKD. CDR3 protein: CATATSSYNEQFF. DNA for the CDR3: TGTGCCACGGCGACTAGCTCCTACAATGAGCAGTTCTTC.

The sample holds a few counts of this clone. The chain combines TRBV5-1 with TRBJ2-1; the match to TRBD2 covers 8 bases. Germline CDR1 SGHRS, CDR2 YFSETQ. CDR3 size: 16 residues. The J segment lost 1 base and the V segment lost 0 bases, leaving 3 bases of the junction unmatched. The CDR3 nucleotides read TGCGCCAGCAGCTTGGGGGCGGGGGGTTCCTACAATGAGCAGTTCTTC. Its translation: CASSLGAGGSYNEQFF.

This clone turned up a few times. The chain combines TRBV9 with TRBJ1-4; the D gene is possibly TRBD1 (5 bases). Germline V gene sequence: CDR1 SGDLS, CDR2 YYNGEE. Trimming pared 3 bases from V and 12 bases from J, leaving 9 bases between. The CDR3 consists of 11 residues. In nucleotides, the CDR3 is TGTGCCAGCAGCGGTCCCAGGGAACTGTTTTTT. This gives the protein CASSGPRELFF.

The J gene is TRBJ2-7, the V gene TRBV5-1; possible D gene TRBD2, 6 bases. There are 15 residues in the CDR3. Trimming pared 3 bases from V and 0 bases from J, leaving 13 bases between. Germline values: CDR1 SGHRS, CDR2 YFSETQ. CDR3 DNA sequence: TGCGCCAGCAGCTCAACCGGGACTGGCTCCTACGAGCAGTACTTC. Its protein product is CASSSTGTGSYEQYF. The entire variable domain, with the rest obtained from reference TRBV5-1 and TRBJ2-7, is as follows: KAGVTQTPRYLIKTRGQQVTLSCSPISGHRSVSWYQQTPGQGLQFLFEYFSETQRNKGNFPGRFSGRQFSNSRSEMNVSTLELGDSALYLCASSSTGTGSYEQYFGPGTRLTVT.

In its sample, this clone was seen a few times. This chain uses TRBV7-3 with TRBJ1-1, with a weak D call TRBD1 (6 bases). V dropped 2 bases and J dropped 0 bases, with 22 bases sitting between them. The CDR3 covers 19 residues. The germline gives CDR1 SGHTA, CDR2 FQGTGA. The CDR3 here is CASSLYSGVKGRMNTEAFF. CDR3 DNA: TGTGCCAGCAGCTTATACTCAGGGGTGAAGGGTCGAATGAACACTGAAGCTTTCTTT.